This TCR beta chain was sequenced during a study of cytomegalovirus exposure and HLA in healthy donors. PCR involved 60 Vbeta and 13 Jbeta primers. Using immunoSEQ multiplex PCR, the repertoire was profiled, and TCRdb retains in-frame clones only, with some absent. Altogether around 140,000 clones are present, approximately 88% being singletons, with the ten largest covering roughly 0.5%. Germline lookup yields CDR1 SGDLS and CDR2 YYNGEE. The CDR3 has 13 residues. On this clone itself: What it binds is unknown.

Whole-study results and caveats: Per a later analysis, 15,000 to 20,000 TCR beta sequences showed association with HLA alleles at 0.05 false discovery rate. TCR beta sequences reportedly predicted most subjects' HLA-A and HLA-B alleles accurately. Diagnosis of cytomegalovirus status made by the classifier reportedly showed high specificity and sensitivity. Follow-up analysis later connected one missense variant in DCLRE1C with trimming of TCR beta V- and J-genes.

The V gene is TRBV9, the J gene TRBJ2-5; D is unclear. Judging by the DNA end, TRBJ2-7 fits better; the J call may be wrong. The sequence derives from a woman aged 40 to 50 in good health and CMV-seronegative. The sequenced sample consisted of PBMCs. The CDR3 sequence is CASSVDQTSEQYF. The CDR3 DNA sequence: TGTGCCAGCAGCGTAGACCAAACGAGCGAGCAGTACTTC.